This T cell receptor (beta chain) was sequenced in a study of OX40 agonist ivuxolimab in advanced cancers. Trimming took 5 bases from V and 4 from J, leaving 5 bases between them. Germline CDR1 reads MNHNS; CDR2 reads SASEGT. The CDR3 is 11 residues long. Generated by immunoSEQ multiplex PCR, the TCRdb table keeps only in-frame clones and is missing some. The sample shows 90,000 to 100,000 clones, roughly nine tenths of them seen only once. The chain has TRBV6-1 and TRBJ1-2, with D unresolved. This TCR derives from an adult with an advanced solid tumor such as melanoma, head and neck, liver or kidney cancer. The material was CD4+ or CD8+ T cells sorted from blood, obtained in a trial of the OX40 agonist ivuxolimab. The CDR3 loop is CASSRGYGYTF. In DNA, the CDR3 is TGTGCCAGCAGTCGGGGCTATGGCTACACCTTC.